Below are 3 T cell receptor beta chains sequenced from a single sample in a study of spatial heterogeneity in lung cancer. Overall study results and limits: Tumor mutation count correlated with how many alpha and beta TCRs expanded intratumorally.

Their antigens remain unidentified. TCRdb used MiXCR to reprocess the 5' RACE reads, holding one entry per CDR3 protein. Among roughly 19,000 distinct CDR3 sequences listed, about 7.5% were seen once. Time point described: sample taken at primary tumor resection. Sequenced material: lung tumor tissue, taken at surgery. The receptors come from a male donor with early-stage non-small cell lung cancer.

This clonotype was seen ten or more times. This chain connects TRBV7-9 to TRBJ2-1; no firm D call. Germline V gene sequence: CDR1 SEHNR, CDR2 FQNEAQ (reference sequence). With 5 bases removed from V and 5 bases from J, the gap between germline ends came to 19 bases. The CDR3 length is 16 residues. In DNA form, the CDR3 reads TGTGCCAGCAGCCCAGCCCCCTCTTACATGCACAATGAGCAGTTCTTC. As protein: CASSPAPSYMHNEQFF.

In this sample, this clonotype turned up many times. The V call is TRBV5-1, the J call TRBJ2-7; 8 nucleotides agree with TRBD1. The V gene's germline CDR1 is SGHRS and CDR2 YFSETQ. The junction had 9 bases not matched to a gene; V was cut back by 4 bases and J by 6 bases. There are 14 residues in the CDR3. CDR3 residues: CASSAGQVGAEQYF. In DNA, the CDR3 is TGCGCCAGCAGCGCGGGACAGGTGGGAGCCGAGCAGTACTTC. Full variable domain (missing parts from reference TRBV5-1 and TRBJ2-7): KAGVTQTPRYLIKTRGQQVTLSCSPISGHRSVSWYQQTPGQGLQFLFEYFSETQRNKGNFPGRFSGRQFSNSRSEMNVSTLELGDSALYLCASSAGQVGAEQYFGPGTRLTVT.

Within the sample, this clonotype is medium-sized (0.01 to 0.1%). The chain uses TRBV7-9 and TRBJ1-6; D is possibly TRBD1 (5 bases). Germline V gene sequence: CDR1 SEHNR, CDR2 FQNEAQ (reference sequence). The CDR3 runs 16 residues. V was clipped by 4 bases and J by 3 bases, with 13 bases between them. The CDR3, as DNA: TGTGCCAGCAGCTACCCGACAGTTAGCTATAATTCACCCCTCCACTTT. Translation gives CASSYPTVSYNSPLHF.